The 29 T cell receptor beta chains below were found in one sample sequenced in a study of cytomegalovirus exposure and HLA in healthy donors. The PCR ran on 60 Vbeta and 13 Jbeta primers. Clones were sequenced by immunoSEQ multiplex PCR, and TCRdb holds only the in-frame ones, with some missing. The listing records roughly 190,000 clones. The sample taken for sequencing was PBMCs. The receptors originated from a woman aged 18-30 years in good health and CMV-seropositive.

The genes are TRBV7-9 and TRBJ1-3; the D is unclear. The CDR3 loop spans 16 amino acids. The V and J ends lost 3 bases and 4 bases respectively, with 16 bases between them. CDR1 and CDR2 (germline): SEHNR, FQNEAQ (reference sequence). For the CDR3, the DNA is TGTGCCAGCAGCTTCTTTGGAGAGCAAGAGGGAAACACCATATATTTT. Amino acid sequence: CASSFFGEQEGNTIYF.

The V and J genes are TRBV2 and TRBJ1-5; 11 nucleotides agree with TRBD1. The CDR3 extends over 18 amino acids. The V gene end was trimmed by 6 bases and the J gene end by 1 base; junction bases not matched to a gene: 11. CDR1 is SNHLY, CDR2 FYNNEI, per germline. CDR3 nucleotides: TGTGCCAGCAGCGTGTCGGGACAGGGGGTCAGAAGCAATCAGCCCCAGCATTTT. It yields the protein CASSVSGQGVRSNQPQHF.

The rearrangement uses TRBV9 and TRBJ2-7; 11 bases fit TRBD1. Germline CDR1 SGDLS, CDR2 YYNGEE. V shed 2 bases and J 5 bases; nucleotides not matched to a gene: 3. This CDR3 is built from 14 residues. CDR3: CASSVRTGGDEQYF. DNA of the CDR3: TGTGCCAGCAGCGTTCGGACAGGGGGCGACGAGCAGTACTTC.

This chain connects TRBV11-2 to TRBJ2-3; no clear D. The CDR3 loop spans 13 amino acids. Germline lookup yields CDR1 SGHAT and CDR2 FQNNGV. V lost 1 base and J lost 1, with 3 bases in between. CDR3 sequence: CASSLAGTDTQYF. The CDR3, as DNA: TGTGCCAGCAGCTTAGCTGGCACAGATACGCAGTATTTT.

The chain recombines TRBV7-6 with TRBJ2-7; 10 bases are a match to TRBD2. After removal of 1 base from V and 7 bases from J, the junction contained 4 bases not matched to a gene. Germline-derived CDR1 and CDR2 are SGHVS and FNYEAQ. This CDR3 region has 14 residues. The CDR3 nucleotides are TGTGCCAGCAGCTTAGTAGCGGGGGGTGGTGAGCAGTACTTC. Translation gives CASSLVAGGGEQYF.

The rearrangement links TRBV10-2 to TRBJ2-7; D gene ambiguous. Trimming took 2 bases from V and 4 from J, leaving 6 bases between them. Germline-derived CDR1 and CDR2 are WSHSY and SAAADI. There are 12 residues in the CDR3. Here the CDR3 reads CASSELLYEQYF. In nucleotides, the CDR3 is TGCGCCAGCAGTGAGCTACTATACGAGCAGTACTTC.

The J gene is TRBJ1-2, the V gene TRBV7-2; D is unresolved. CDR3 size: 12 residues. Trimming removed 1 base from V and 5 bases from J, with 5 bases in between. Germline values: CDR1 SGHTA, CDR2 FQGNSA. The CDR3 region has the DNA TGTGCCAGCAGCTTAGATAGTTATGGCTACACCTTC. It codes for CASSLDSYGYTF.

Note on this clone: The junction departs from the called germline gene at one end, perhaps through a read error. The V call is TRBV27, the J call TRBJ1-2; D ambiguous. The CDR3 spans 14 residues. Germline loops: CDR1 MNHEY, CDR2 SMNVEV (reference sequence). CDR3 loop: CASSFHDRVGPTAF. The DNA for the CDR3 is TGTGCCAGCAGTTTCCACGACCGGGTCGGCCCTACCGCCTTC.

The chain joins TRBV18 to TRBJ1-2; 8 positions match TRBD1. The CDR3 contains 14 residues. CDR1 KGHSH and CDR2 LQKENI come from the germline V gene. With V trimmed by 4 bases and J by 4 bases, 5 bases remained unmatched. The CDR3 region has the DNA TGTGCCAGCTCACAGACAGGGGCGTCCTATGGCTACACCTTC. It codes for CASSQTGASYGYTF.

V and J are TRBV9 and TRBJ2-3; 7 positions agree with TRBD1. Germline trimming cut 4 bases from V and 0 bases from J; bases unmatched to any gene: 5. The CDR3 sequence is 15 residues long. Per the germline V gene, CDR1 is SGDLS and CDR2 is YYNGEE. The CDR3 here is CASSPTGKSTDTQYF. DNA of the CDR3: TGTGCCAGCAGCCCGACAGGGAAGAGCACAGATACGCAGTATTTT.

This chain connects TRBV6-5 to TRBJ2-7; D perhaps matches TRBD2 (6 bases). CDR3 size: 15 residues. Germline values: CDR1 MNHEY, CDR2 SVGAGI. Trimming took off 6 bases at V and 6 bases at J, with 21 bases between the two ends. The CDR3: CASRNDAPGDGEQYF. CDR3 sequence (DNA): TGTGCCAGCAGGAATGATGCTCCGGGAGATGGCGAGCAGTACTTC.

The chain recombines TRBV7-2 with TRBJ2-5; unclear D gene. This CDR3 is built from 11 residues. With 2 bases removed from V and 5 bases from J, the gap between germline ends came to 3 bases. CDR1 SGHTA and CDR2 FQGNSA come from the germline V gene. CDR3 DNA: TGTGCCAGCAGCTTACCGGAGACCCAGTACTTC. This translates into CASSLPETQYF. Variable domain in full (rest from reference TRBV7-2 and TRBJ2-5): GAGVSQSPSNKVTEKGKDVELRCDPISGHTALYWYRQSLGQGLEFLIYFQGNSAPDKSGLPSDRFSAERTGGSVSTLTIQRTQQEDSAVYLCASSLPETQYFGPGTRLLVL.

V and J are TRBV6-5 and TRBJ1-1; D might be TRBD1 (5 bases). This CDR3 is 13 amino acids long. Germline V gives CDR1 MNHEY, CDR2 SVGAGI. V lost 3 bases and J lost 5, with 10 bases in between. CDR3 region: CASSYGRGTEAFF. Written as DNA, the CDR3 is TGTGCCAGCAGTTATGGGAGGGGAACTGAAGCTTTCTTT.

This sequence joins TRBV6-1 and TRBJ2-7, with D perhaps TRBD2 (6 bases). The CDR3 consists of 14 residues. Trimming removed 6 bases at V and 7 bases at J, with 19 bases between. Per germline, CDR1 MNHNS and CDR2 SASEGT. CDR3 in DNA: TGTGCCAGCAGCCGACTGCGGGATGGAGAGGAGCAGTACTTC. Its translation is CASSRLRDGEEQYF.

The rearrangement joins TRBV10-3 to TRBJ2-6, with TRBD2 matching over 8 bases. CDR1 and CDR2 from the germline V gene are ENHRY and SYGVKD. Trimming took 0 bases from V and 0 from J; bases not matched to a gene: 10. This CDR3 is built from 20 residues. The CDR3 bases are TGTGCCATCAGTGAGTCAGGTAGCGGGACACCTTTCTCTGGGGCCAACGTCCTGACTTTC. This translates into CAISESGSGTPFSGANVLTF.

This chain uses TRBV5-1 with TRBJ2-7; D is ambiguous. This CDR3 spans 16 amino acids. V shed 4 bases and J shed 5 bases, with 22 bases lying between them. Germline V lookup: CDR1 SGHRS, CDR2 YFSETQ. CDR3: CASSNYPETGLDEQYF. The CDR3 DNA reads TGCGCCAGCAGCAATTACCCCGAGACTGGTCTCGACGAGCAGTACTTC.

The chain combines TRBV7-2 with TRBJ1-5; D might be TRBD1 (6 bases). CDR1 SGHTA and CDR2 FQGNSA come from the germline V gene. Trimming pared 1 base from V and 0 bases from J, leaving 7 bases between. The CDR3 spans 15 residues. The CDR3 region has the DNA TGTGCCAGCAGCTTAGTGGGGGCTAGCAATCAGCCCCAGCATTTT. This gives the protein CASSLVGASNQPQHF.

This chain uses TRBV2 with TRBJ2-1; 13 bases match TRBD2. Germline assignment: CDR1 SNHLY and CDR2 FYNNEI. V dropped 10 bases and J dropped 6; count of bases not matched to a gene: 9. CDR3 size: 15 residues. The CDR3: CATQQGLAGANEQFF. CDR3 bases: TGTGCCACCCAGCAAGGACTAGCGGGAGCCAATGAGCAGTTCTTC.

The gene calls are TRBV4-1 and TRBJ2-5; TRBD2 is a possible D gene (5 bases). Trimming left V 0 bases short and J 5 bases short, with 7 bases between. This CDR3 comprises 13 residues. Germline V gene data show CDR1 as MGHRA and CDR2 as YSYEKL. CDR3 protein: CASSQDPGETQYF. The CDR3 region has the DNA TGCGCCAGCAGCCAAGATCCGGGGGAGACCCAGTACTTC.

This chain joins TRBV5-4 and TRBJ2-4; 11 nucleotides match TRBD2. Germline trimming cut 7 bases from V and 4 bases from J; bases unmatched to any gene: 7. Looked up from germline, CDR1 is SGHNT and CDR2 is YYREEE (reference sequence). The CDR3 runs 15 residues. The CDR3 DNA follows: TGTGCCAGCGGTTCTAGCGGGGGGAGTAAAAACATTCAGTACTTC. Protein sequence: CASGSSGGSKNIQYF.

The chain recombines TRBV19 with TRBJ2-1; 8 bases are a match to TRBD1. Germline V gene data show CDR1 as LNHDA and CDR2 as SQIVND (reference sequence). CDR3 length equals 12 residues. V was pared by 5 bases and J by 9 bases, with 3 bases of the junction left unmatched. The DNA for the CDR3 is TGTGCCAGTAGTTCACAGGGGGGTGAGCAGTTCTTC. The encoded protein is CASSSQGGEQFF.

The chain employs TRBV12-5 and TRBJ1-1; D gene uncertain. The CDR3 runs to 12 residues. Germline V lookup: CDR1 LGHNT, CDR2 FRNRAP. Trimming took off 7 bases at V and 2 bases at J, with 8 bases between the two ends. Written as DNA, the CDR3 is TGTGCTAGTGCCCCCAGAAACACTGAAGCTTTCTTT. The encoded protein is CASAPRNTEAFF.

The J gene is TRBJ1-5, the V gene TRBV7-9; tentative D call: TRBD1 (6 bases). The CDR3 runs 13 residues. Germline assignment: CDR1 SEHNR and CDR2 FQNEAQ (reference sequence). Trimming pared 7 bases from V and 15 bases from J, leaving 22 bases between. CDR3 in DNA: TGTGCCAGCACCAAAGGGGGGGGCCCCGAGGCGCATTTT. Residues: CASTKGGGPEAHF.

The chain carries TRBV4-2 and TRBJ2-7; possible D gene TRBD2, 5 bases. This CDR3 contains 16 residues. The V end was cut by 6 bases, the J end by 1 base, with 19 bases between. The germline CDR1 and CDR2 sequences are LGHNA and YNFKEQ. The CDR3 DNA reads as TGTGCCAGCAGTCGCGGCTGGGAAACGGGGTCCTACGAGCAGTACTTC. Amino acid sequence: CASSRGWETGSYEQYF.

The CDR3 loop is CATADDSSNYGYTF. The CDR3 nucleotides are TGTGCCACCGCGGATGACAGCTCTAACTATGGCTACACCTTC. The chain recombines TRBV19 with TRBJ1-2, with D maybe TRBD1 (5 bases). The CDR3 has 14 amino acids. Per the germline V gene, CDR1 is LNHDA and CDR2 is SQIVND (reference sequence). Trimming shortened V by 10 bases and J by 0 bases, and 15 bases separated the two germline ends.

The V and J genes are TRBV6-5 and TRBJ2-7; 7 nucleotides align to TRBD1. Trimming removed 6 bases from V and 1 base from J; junction bases left unmatched: 9. This CDR3 spans 15 amino acids. CDR1 and CDR2 from the germline V gene are MNHEY and SVGAGI. CDR3 nucleotide sequence: TGTGCCAGCAGCCCCCTCCGGACAGGATCCTACGAGCAGTACTTC. It codes for CASSPLRTGSYEQYF.

The V and J genes are TRBV5-4 and TRBJ1-1, with D hard to call. There are 13 residues in the CDR3. In germline, CDR1 is SGHNT, CDR2 YYREEE (reference sequence). Deletions cut 0 bases from V and 0 bases from J, with 3 bases between. CDR3 nucleotide sequence: TGTGCCAGCAGCTTGGGTATGAACACTGAAGCTTTCTTT. This codes for CASSLGMNTEAFF.

V and J are TRBV5-1 and TRBJ2-5; 7 bases agree with TRBD2. The DNA end is more similar to TRBJ2-7, so the J call may be wrong. The germline V gene encodes CDR1 SGHRS and CDR2 YFSETQ. There are 14 residues in the CDR3. DNA of the CDR3: TGCGCCAGCAGCTTGGGCGGGAGCAACTACGAGCAGTACTTC. Residues: CASSLGGSNYEQYF.

The V call is TRBV4-1, the J call TRBJ1-1, with D tentatively TRBD1 (6 bases). The length of the CDR3 is 14 residues. V lost 6 bases, J lost 3 bases, and 14 bases lay in between. Looked up from germline, CDR1 is MGHRA and CDR2 is YSYEKL. CDR3 coding DNA: TGCGCCAGCAGTCGACTACAGGGCTACACTGAAGCTTTCTTT. Translation: CASSRLQGYTEAFF.